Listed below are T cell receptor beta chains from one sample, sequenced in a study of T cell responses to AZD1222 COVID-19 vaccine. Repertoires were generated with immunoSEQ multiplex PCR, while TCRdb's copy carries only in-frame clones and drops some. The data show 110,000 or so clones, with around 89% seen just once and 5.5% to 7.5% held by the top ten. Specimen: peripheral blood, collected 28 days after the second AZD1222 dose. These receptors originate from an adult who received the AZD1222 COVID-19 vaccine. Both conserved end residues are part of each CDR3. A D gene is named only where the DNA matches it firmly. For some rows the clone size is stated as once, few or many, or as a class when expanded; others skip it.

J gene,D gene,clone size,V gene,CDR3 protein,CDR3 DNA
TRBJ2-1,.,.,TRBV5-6,CASSLSLQNEQFF,TGTGCCAGCAGCTTGTCGCTCCAGAATGAGCAGTTCTTC
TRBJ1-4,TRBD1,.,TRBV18,CATNRQGGEKLFF,TGTGCCACCAACCGACAGGGAGGTGAAAAACTGTTTTTT
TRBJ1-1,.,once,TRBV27,CASSLSRLNTEAFF,TGTGCCAGCAGTTTATCTCGTCTGAACACTGAAGCTTTCTTT
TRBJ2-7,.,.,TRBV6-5,CASGINNEQYF,TGTGCCAGCGGAATTAATAACGAGCAGTACTTC
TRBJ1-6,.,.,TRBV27,CASSFGRANSPLHF,TGTGCCAGCAGTTTTGGCAGGGCTAATTCACCCCTCCACTTT
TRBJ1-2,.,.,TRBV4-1,CASSQVIGYGYTF,TGCGCCAGCAGCCAAGTCATTGGCTATGGCTACACCTTC
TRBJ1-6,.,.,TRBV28,CASSFGTLSSPLHF,TGTGCCAGCAGTTTCGGGACCCTAAGTTCACCCCTCCACTTT
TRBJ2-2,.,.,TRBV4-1,CASSQDWTGELFF,TGCGCCAGCAGCCAAGATTGGACCGGGGAGCTGTTTTTT
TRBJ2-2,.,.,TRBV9,CASSADWRTNTGELFF,TGTGCCAGCAGCGCAGATTGGCGGACGAACACCGGGGAGCTGTTTTTT
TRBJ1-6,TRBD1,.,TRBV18,CASSAGGSNSPLHF,TGTGCCAGCTCAGCAGGGGGAAGCAATTCACCCCTCCACTTT
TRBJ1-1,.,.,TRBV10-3,CAISEPGLNTEAFF,TGTGCCATCAGTGAGCCGGGTCTGAACACTGAAGCTTTCTTT
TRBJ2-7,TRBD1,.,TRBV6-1,CASSDGTVYEQYF,TGTGCCAGCAGTGACGGGACAGTTTACGAGCAGTACTTC
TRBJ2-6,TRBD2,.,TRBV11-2,CASSFAGGVGANVLTF,TGTGCCAGCAGCTTCGCCGGGGGGGTTGGGGCCAACGTCCTGACTTTC
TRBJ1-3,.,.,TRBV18,CASSPGGGNTIYF,TGTGCCAGCTCACCGGGAGGTGGAAACACCATATATTTT
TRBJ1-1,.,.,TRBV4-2,CASSHLWASGTEAFF,TGTGCCAGCAGCCACCTCTGGGCCTCAGGGACTGAAGCTTTCTTT